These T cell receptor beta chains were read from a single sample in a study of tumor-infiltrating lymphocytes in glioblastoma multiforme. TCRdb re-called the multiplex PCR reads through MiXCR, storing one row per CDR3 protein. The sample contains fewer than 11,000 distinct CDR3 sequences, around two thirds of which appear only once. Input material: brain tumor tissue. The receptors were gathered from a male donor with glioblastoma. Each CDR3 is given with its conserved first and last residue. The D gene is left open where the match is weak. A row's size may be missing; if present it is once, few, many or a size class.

CDR3 DNA: TGCGCCAGCCGTGGGGGGGGGGCGTTGTGGATGAACACTGAAGCTTTCTTT
CDR3 protein: CASRGGGALWMNTEAFF
J gene: TRBJ1-1
clone size: many
V gene: TRBV5-1
D gene: -

CDR3 DNA: TGTGCCATCAGTGGTGTTGCTAACACTGAAGCTTTCTTT
CDR3 protein: CAISGVANTEAFF
J gene: TRBJ1-1
clone size: -
V gene: TRBV10-3
D gene: -

CDR3 DNA: TGTGCCTGGAGTCTAAAGGAGTTCATGGACGATGAGCAGTTCTTC
CDR3 protein: CAWSLKEFMDDEQFF
J gene: TRBJ2-1
clone size: once
V gene: TRBV30
D gene: -

CDR3 DNA: TGTGCCAGCAGCTCGAGCGGGGACCCCGGGGAGCTGTTTTTT
CDR3 protein: CASSSSGDPGELFF
J gene: TRBJ2-2
clone size: large
V gene: TRBV11-3
D gene: TRBD2

CDR3 DNA: TGTGCCAGCAGCTTGGGGGGGCGGAGGGAAAAACTGTTTTTT
CDR3 protein: CASSLGGRREKLFF
J gene: TRBJ1-4
clone size: medium-sized
V gene: TRBV5-4
D gene: -

CDR3 DNA: TGTGCCAGGCTTAGGTCTAGATCCCGGGGAGCTGTTTTT
CDR3 protein: CARLRSRSRGAVF
J gene: TRBJ2-2
clone size: -
V gene: TRBV11-2
D gene: -

CDR3 DNA: TGCAGTGCTAGAGATGAAAGCGGGAATCCCTACGAGCAGTACTTC
CDR3 protein: CSARDESGNPYEQYF
J gene: TRBJ2-7
clone size: -
V gene: TRBV20-1
D gene: TRBD2

CDR3 DNA: TGTGCCAGCAGTTACATGGTATCCGGGGAGCTGTTTTTT
CDR3 protein: CASSYMVSGELFF
J gene: TRBJ2-2
clone size: medium-sized
V gene: TRBV6-5
D gene: -

CDR3 DNA: TGTGCCGGCAGCTGGGGACAGGGTGTCTCTGAAGCTTTCTTT
CDR3 protein: CAGSWGQGVSEAFF
J gene: TRBJ1-1
clone size: -
V gene: TRBV11-2
D gene: TRBD1

CDR3 DNA: TGCGCCAGCAGTCTTAGCGGGAGTACCTACAATGAGCAGTTCTTC
CDR3 protein: CASSLSGSTYNEQFF
J gene: TRBJ2-1
clone size: medium-sized
V gene: TRBV10-2
D gene: TRBD2

CDR3 DNA: TGTGCCAGCAGCTTAGTACAGACTGAAGCTTTCTTT
CDR3 protein: CASSLVQTEAFF
J gene: TRBJ1-1
clone size: few
V gene: TRBV11-1
D gene: -

CDR3 DNA: TGTGCCAGCAGCTGGGGCTGGGACGGAACCTACGAGCAGTACTTC
CDR3 protein: CASSWGWDGTYEQYF
J gene: TRBJ2-7
clone size: -
V gene: TRBV11-2
D gene: -

CDR3 DNA: TGTGCCACCGGGACTAGCGGGAGAGACATCGGGGAGCTGTTTTTT
CDR3 protein: CATGTSGRDIGELFF
J gene: TRBJ2-2
clone size: -
V gene: TRBV10-3
D gene: TRBD2

CDR3 DNA: TGTGCCAGCAGCCAAGTCGCTAGCGGGAGGGATAACACCGGGGAGCTGCTTTTT
CDR3 protein: CASSQVASGRDNTGELLF
J gene: TRBJ2-2
clone size: many
V gene: TRBV14
D gene: TRBD2

CDR3 DNA: TGCAGTGTTAGAGACCCGGACAGGGGGATTCGGAATGCCAAAAACATTCAGTACTTT
CDR3 protein: CSVRDPDRGIRNAKNIQYF
J gene: TRBJ2-4
clone size: -
V gene: TRBV20-1
D gene: TRBD1

CDR3 DNA: TGTGCCACCAGTGACGCAGGGGGCGCGGACTATGGCTACACCTTC
CDR3 protein: CATSDAGGADYGYTF
J gene: TRBJ1-2
clone size: medium-sized
V gene: TRBV24-1
D gene: TRBD1

CDR3 DNA: TGCAGTGCTAGAGATCGGGTCTCCTACAATGAGCAGTTCTTC
CDR3 protein: CSARDRVSYNEQFF
J gene: TRBJ2-1
clone size: many
V gene: TRBV20-1
D gene: -

CDR3 DNA: TGCAGTGCCCAACGGACAGGGACGACCCTTGATACGCAGTATTTT
CDR3 protein: CSAQRTGTTLDTQYF
J gene: TRBJ2-3
clone size: -
V gene: TRBV20-1
D gene: TRBD1

CDR3 DNA: TGTGCCAGCAGTTGGGACAGGGGGGATGGCTACACCTTC
CDR3 protein: CASSWDRGDGYTF
J gene: TRBJ1-2
clone size: -
V gene: TRBV12-3/TRBV12-4
D gene: TRBD1

CDR3 DNA: TGTGCCAGCAGCGCCGCTGGCGGGGATTGCGAGCAGTACTTC
CDR3 protein: CASSAAGGDCEQYF
J gene: TRBJ2-7
clone size: many
V gene: TRBV11-2
D gene: -

CDR3 DNA: TGCGGTGCTAGGGTCGGGACTAGCACAGATACGCAGTATTTT
CDR3 protein: CGARVGTSTDTQYF
J gene: TRBJ2-3
clone size: -
V gene: TRBV20-1
D gene: -

CDR3 DNA: TGTGCCAGCAGCCAGAGGGGCGGGCATGCTAAACAGCCCCAGCATTTT
CDR3 protein: CASSQRGGHAKQPQHF
J gene: TRBJ1-5
clone size: -
V gene: TRBV6-1
D gene: -

CDR3 DNA: TGTGCCAGCAGCTTGGTACAGGGAGATACGCAGTATTTT
CDR3 protein: CASSLVQGDTQYF
J gene: TRBJ2-3
clone size: -
V gene: TRBV5-6
D gene: -

CDR3 DNA: TGCGCCAGCAGCGGCATTACGAGCTCCTACGAGCAGTACTTC
CDR3 protein: CASSGITSSYEQYF
J gene: TRBJ2-7
clone size: many
V gene: TRBV5-1
D gene: -

CDR3 DNA: TGCAGTGCTAGAAAACTAACGACTAGCGGGATAAAGAATGAGCAGTTCTTC
CDR3 protein: CSARKLTTSGIKNEQFF
J gene: TRBJ2-1
clone size: few
V gene: TRBV20-1
D gene: TRBD2

CDR3 DNA: TGTGCCAGCAGCTTCAACACCGGGGAGCTGTTTTTT
CDR3 protein: CASSFNTGELFF
J gene: TRBJ2-2
clone size: -
V gene: TRBV5-4
D gene: -

CDR3 DNA: TGTGCCAGCAGCGCTTCCCGGGGGGCCACAGGTACGCAGTATTTT
CDR3 protein: CASSASRGATGTQYF
J gene: TRBJ2-3
clone size: -
V gene: TRBV6-4
D gene: -

CDR3 DNA: TGCGCCAGCAGTGACCAGCGGAGGGACACCGGGGAGCTGTTTTTT
CDR3 protein: CASSDQRRDTGELFF
J gene: TRBJ2-2
clone size: -
V gene: TRBV10-2
D gene: -

CDR3 DNA: TGTGCCAGCAGCTTCGGACAGGGAATGGATGAGACCCAGTACTTC
CDR3 protein: CASSFGQGMDETQYF
J gene: TRBJ2-5
clone size: once
V gene: TRBV5-6
D gene: TRBD1

CDR3 DNA: TGTGCCAGCAGTTCTCTAGGGCGAGGCTACACCTTC
CDR3 protein: CASSSLGRGYTF
J gene: TRBJ1-2
clone size: many
V gene: TRBV28
D gene: -

CDR3 DNA: TGTGCCAGCAGTTTTCGACAGAATTCAGCCCTCCAATTT
CDR3 protein: CASSFRQNSALQF
J gene: TRBJ1-6
clone size: -
V gene: TRBV12-3/TRBV12-4
D gene: -

CDR3 DNA: TGCGCCAGCAGCCCGTATACTAGTAGCACCGGGGAGCTGTTTTTT
CDR3 protein: CASSPYTSSTGELFF
J gene: TRBJ2-2
clone size: -
V gene: TRBV4-1
D gene: -

CDR3 DNA: TGTGCCAGCAGGAGGGCTCCGTACGAGCAGTACTTC
CDR3 protein: CASRRAPYEQYF
J gene: TRBJ2-7
clone size: many
V gene: TRBV28
D gene: -

CDR3 DNA: TGTGCCAGCAGTTACTCTAACTCAGGGAATCAGCCCCAGCATTTT
CDR3 protein: CASSYSNSGNQPQHF
J gene: TRBJ1-5
clone size: -
V gene: TRBV6-5
D gene: -

CDR3 DNA: TGCAGGGTTTTCGATCCAAGGTCTCGCAAACAGTACAAGCAGTACTTC
CDR3 protein: CRVFDPRSRKQYKQYF
J gene: TRBJ2-7
clone size: -
V gene: TRBV29-1
D gene: -

CDR3 DNA: TGCAGTGGGGACTTAGCCATCACAGATACGCAGTATTTT
CDR3 protein: CSGDLAITDTQYF
J gene: TRBJ2-3
clone size: once
V gene: TRBV20-1
D gene: -

CDR3 DNA: TGCAGTGCTAGGGGTGGGGAGGGATTCTACTACGAGCAGTACTTC
CDR3 protein: CSARGGEGFYYEQYF
J gene: TRBJ2-7
clone size: -
V gene: TRBV20-1
D gene: TRBD2

CDR3 DNA: TGTGACAGCAGTCAGGACGGGGTCTTGGATGAGCAGTCCTTC
CDR3 protein: CDSSQDGVLDEQSF
J gene: TRBJ2-7
clone size: -
V gene: TRBV6-5
D gene: -

CDR3 DNA: TGTGCCAGCAGCGTTAGCGGGACTGAGCAGTTCTTC
CDR3 protein: CASSVSGTEQFF
J gene: TRBJ2-1
clone size: medium-sized
V gene: TRBV13
D gene: TRBD2

CDR3 DNA: TGTGCCAGCAGCCAGCAGGGCGGGCTGGCTAAACAGCCCCAGCATTTT
CDR3 protein: CASSQQGGLAKQPQHF
J gene: TRBJ1-5
clone size: -
V gene: TRBV6-1
D gene: -

CDR3 DNA: TGTGCCAGAAGCTCCAGGGGGCTTGAGACTGAAGCTTTCTTT
CDR3 protein: CARSSRGLETEAFF
J gene: TRBJ1-1
clone size: -
V gene: TRBV27
D gene: TRBD1

CDR3 DNA: TGCGCCAGCAGTGAGTTATCCGGGACTAGCGCCTACGAGCAGTACTTC
CDR3 protein: CASSELSGTSAYEQYF
J gene: TRBJ2-7
clone size: -
V gene: TRBV10-1
D gene: TRBD2

CDR3 DNA: TGCGCCAGCAGCCCGCCCAACTCTGGGGCCAACGTCCTGACTTTC
CDR3 protein: CASSPPNSGANVLTF
J gene: TRBJ2-6
clone size: many
V gene: TRBV5-1
D gene: -